This TCR beta chain emerged from a study of T cell changes during pregnancy in multiple sclerosis. CDR3 length: 15 amino acids. CDR1 is LNHNV, CDR2 YYDKDF, per germline (reference sequence). Germline trimming cut 3 bases from V and 5 bases from J; bases unmatched to any gene: 9. The repertoire was sequenced with immunoSEQ multiplex PCR; TCRdb's copy has only in-frame clones and lacks some. The data hold fewer than 40,000 clones, with 91% observed a single time. This material consisted of CD4+ T cells from peripheral blood mononuclear cells, taken in the second trimester of pregnancy. The V gene is TRBV15, the J gene TRBJ1-2; 7 bases are a match to TRBD1. The sequence came from a female donor in good health, enrolled as a control in a pregnancy study. This CDR3 reads CATSRTGTGVYGYTF. The CDR3 bases are TGTGCCACCAGCAGGACAGGGACGGGGGTTTATGGCTACACCTTC. The whole variable domain, remainder taken from reference TRBV15 and TRBJ1-2, is DAMVIQNPRYQVTQFGKPVTLSCSQTLNHNVMYWYQQKSSQAPKLLFHYYDKDFNNEADTPDNFQSRRPNTSFCFLDIRSPGLGDTAMYLCATSRTGTGVYGYTFGSGTRLTVV.